Below are 3 T cell receptor beta chains sequenced from a single sample in a study of blood T cell repertoires in COVID-19. Sequenced by immunoSEQ multiplex PCR; TCRdb stores in-frame clones only, minus some. The sample includes about 100,000 clones, approximately 87% seen only once; the top ten take 9.5% to 15%. The sequencing input was peripheral blood. The source of these receptors is a human donor in a cohort sampled during active COVID-19.

This chain connects TRBV5-1 to TRBJ2-1; tentatively, D is TRBD2 (5 bases). The V and J ends lost 3 bases and 9 bases respectively, with 10 bases between them. Germline CDR1 and CDR2: SGHRS and YFSETQ. The length of the CDR3 is 12 residues. CDR3 nucleotides: TGCGCCAGCAGCTGGGCCGAGGGTGAGCAGTTCTTC. It codes for CASSWAEGEQFF. Complete variable domain (other parts from reference TRBV5-1 and TRBJ2-1): KAGVTQTPRYLIKTRGQQVTLSCSPISGHRSVSWYQQTPGQGLQFLFEYFSETQRNKGNFPGRFSGRQFSNSRSEMNVSTLELGDSALYLCASSWAEGEQFFGPGTRLTVL.

The chain is built from TRBV27 and TRBJ2-7; TRBD2 aligns across 8 bases. V shed 7 bases and J 5 bases; nucleotides not matched to a gene: 13. The CDR3 loop spans 15 amino acids. Germline CDR1 is MNHEY and CDR2 is SMNVEV (reference sequence). CDR3 region: CASNIRLAGQNEQYF. CDR3 coding DNA: TGTGCCAGCAATATCCGGCTAGCGGGTCAGAACGAGCAGTACTTC.

The chain couples TRBV7-9 to TRBJ1-2; tentative D call: TRBD1 (5 bases). The CDR3 spans 15 residues. Germline loops: CDR1 SEHNR, CDR2 FQNEAQ (reference sequence). The germline V and J ends were trimmed by 4 bases and 3 bases, with 15 bases remaining between them. CDR3 sequence: CASSSRGLPDYGYTF. The CDR3 nucleotides are TGTGCCAGCAGCTCAAGGGGTCTCCCTGACTATGGCTACACCTTC. Combining the CDR3 with reference TRBV7-9 and TRBJ1-2 gives the whole variable domain DTGVSQNPRHKITKRGQNVTFRCDPISEHNRLYWYRQTLGQGPEFLTYFQNEAQLEKSRLLSDRFSAERPKGSFSTLEIQRTEQGDSAMYLCASSSRGLPDYGYTFGSGTRLTVV.